This T cell receptor beta chain was found in a study of CD8+ T cells in alopecia areata. Across the study: The study gave treated patients oral tofacitinib at 5 to 10 mg twice daily.

Once RNA had been extracted, it was reverse transcribed into cDNA to act as the sequencing template. The table came from immunoSEQ multiplex PCR; TCRdb's copy has only in-frame clones and leaves some out. The sample contains around 200,000 clones, about 60% of which appear only once. CDR3 length equals 15 residues. V was clipped by 4 bases and J by 5 bases; unmatched bases: 13. Germline assignment: CDR1 SQVTM and CDR2 ANQGSEA. Indicated treatment: oral pan-JAK inhibitor, 5-10 mg twice daily. Peripheral blood, together with lesional scalp punch biopsies, was collected from alopecia areata patients. About this clone itself: The antigen remains unidentified.

Whole-study results and caveats: Lesional scalp, especially alopecia totalis/universalis, showed higher clonality than normal scalp.

Sequencing was performed on CD4+ T cells sorted from blood, taken at week 4, from a patient treated with tofacitinib. The chain combines TRBV29-1 with TRBJ1-1; TRBD1 aligns across 7 bases. The clonotype originates from a human donor with alopecia areata. CDR3: CSVVVGAGGATEAFF. CDR3 coding DNA: TGCAGCGTTGTTGTTGGGGCAGGGGGAGCAACTGAAGCTTTCTTT.